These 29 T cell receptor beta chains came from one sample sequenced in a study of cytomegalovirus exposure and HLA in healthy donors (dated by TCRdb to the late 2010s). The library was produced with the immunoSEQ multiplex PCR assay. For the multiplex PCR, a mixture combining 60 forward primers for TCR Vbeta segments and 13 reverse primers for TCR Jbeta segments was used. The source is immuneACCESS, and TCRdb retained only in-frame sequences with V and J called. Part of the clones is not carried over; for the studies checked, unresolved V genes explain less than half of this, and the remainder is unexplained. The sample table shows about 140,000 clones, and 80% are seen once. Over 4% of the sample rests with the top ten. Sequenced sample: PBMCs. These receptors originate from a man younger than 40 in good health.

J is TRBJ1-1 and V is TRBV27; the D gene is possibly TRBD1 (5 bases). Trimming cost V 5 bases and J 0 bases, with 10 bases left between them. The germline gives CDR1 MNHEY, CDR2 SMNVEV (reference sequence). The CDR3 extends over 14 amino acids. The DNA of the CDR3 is TGTGCCAGCAGTCTGTGGGGGGTGAACACTGAAGCTTTCTTT. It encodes CASSLWGVNTEAFF.

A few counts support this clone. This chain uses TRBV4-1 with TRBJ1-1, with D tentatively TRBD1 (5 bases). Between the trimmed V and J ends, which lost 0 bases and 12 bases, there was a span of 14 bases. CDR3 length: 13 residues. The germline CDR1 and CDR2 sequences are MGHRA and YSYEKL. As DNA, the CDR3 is TGCGCCAGCAGCCAAGATCTGATAGGGGAAACTTTCTTT. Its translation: CASSQDLIGETFF.

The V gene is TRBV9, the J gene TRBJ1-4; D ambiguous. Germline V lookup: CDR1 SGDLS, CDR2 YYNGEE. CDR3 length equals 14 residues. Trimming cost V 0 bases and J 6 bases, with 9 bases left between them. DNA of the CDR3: TGTGCCAGCAGCGTAGCTGGGGAGGATGAAAAACTGTTTTTT. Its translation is CASSVAGEDEKLFF.

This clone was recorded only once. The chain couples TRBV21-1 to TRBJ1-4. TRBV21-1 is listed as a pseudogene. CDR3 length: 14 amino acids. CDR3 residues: CASSRVSRGEKLFF. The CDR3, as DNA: TGTGCCAGCAGCAGGGTGAGTCGCGGTGAAAAACTGTTTTTT.

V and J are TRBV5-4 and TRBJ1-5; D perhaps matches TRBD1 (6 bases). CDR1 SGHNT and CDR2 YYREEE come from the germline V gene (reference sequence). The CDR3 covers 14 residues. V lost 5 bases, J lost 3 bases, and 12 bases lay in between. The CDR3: CASSRGQLNQPQHF. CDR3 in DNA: TGTGCCAGCAGTCGTGGACAGCTCAATCAGCCCCAGCATTTT.

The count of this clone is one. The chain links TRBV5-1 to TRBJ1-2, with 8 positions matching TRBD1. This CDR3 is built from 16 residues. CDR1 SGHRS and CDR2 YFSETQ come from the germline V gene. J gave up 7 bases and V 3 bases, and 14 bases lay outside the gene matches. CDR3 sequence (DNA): TGCGCCAGCAGCTACAATCAGGGGGCGCTTACTATTGGCTACACCTTC. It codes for CASSYNQGALTIGYTF.

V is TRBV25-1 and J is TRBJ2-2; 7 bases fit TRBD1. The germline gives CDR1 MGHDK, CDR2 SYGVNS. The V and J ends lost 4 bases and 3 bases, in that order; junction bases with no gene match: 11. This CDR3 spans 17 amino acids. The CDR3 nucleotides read TGTGCCAGCAGTGCGGAAGACAGGGATGGAGACACCGGGGAGCTGTTTTTT. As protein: CASSAEDRDGDTGELFF. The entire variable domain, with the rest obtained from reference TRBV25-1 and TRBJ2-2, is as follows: EADIYQTPRYLVIGTGKKITLECSQTMGHDKMYWYQQDPGMELHLIHYSYGVNSTEKGDLSSESTVSRIRTEHFPLTLESARPSHTSQYLCASSAEDRDGDTGELFFGEGSRLTVL.

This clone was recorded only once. The CDR3 region has the DNA TGTGCCAGCAATGACGGGGGGATGAGGCAGCCCCAGCATTTT. Translated, it gives CASNDGGMRQPQHF. J is TRBJ1-5 and V is TRBV2, with D possibly matching TRBD1 (5 bases). Germline CDR1 is SNHLY and CDR2 is FYNNEI. Between the trimmed V and J ends, which lost 7 bases and 7 bases, there was a span of 17 bases. This CDR3 is 14 amino acids long.

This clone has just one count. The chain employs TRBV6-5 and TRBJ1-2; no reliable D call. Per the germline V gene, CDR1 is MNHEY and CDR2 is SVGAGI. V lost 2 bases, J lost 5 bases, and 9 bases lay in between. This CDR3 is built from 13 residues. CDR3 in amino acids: CASSYEVGYGYTF. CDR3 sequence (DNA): TGTGCCAGCAGTTACGAGGTCGGGTATGGCTACACCTTC.

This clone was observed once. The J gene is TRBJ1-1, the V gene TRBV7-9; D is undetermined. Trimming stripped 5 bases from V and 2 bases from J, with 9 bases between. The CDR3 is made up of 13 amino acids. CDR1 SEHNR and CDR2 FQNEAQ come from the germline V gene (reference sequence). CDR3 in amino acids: CASSQQTNTEAFF. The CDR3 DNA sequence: TGTGCCAGCAGCCAACAGACCAACACTGAAGCTTTCTTT.

The CDR3 coding sequence is TGTGCCAGCAGCCTAGTTCAAACTAGCGGGAGCTCCTACAATGAGCAGTTCTTC. Its translation: CASSLVQTSGSSYNEQFF. This sequence joins TRBV7-9 and TRBJ2-1; 11 nucleotides match TRBD2. Per the germline V gene, CDR1 is SEHNR and CDR2 is FQNEAQ (reference sequence). After removal of 5 bases from V and 0 bases from J, the junction contained 9 bases not matched to a gene. The CDR3 loop spans 18 amino acids.

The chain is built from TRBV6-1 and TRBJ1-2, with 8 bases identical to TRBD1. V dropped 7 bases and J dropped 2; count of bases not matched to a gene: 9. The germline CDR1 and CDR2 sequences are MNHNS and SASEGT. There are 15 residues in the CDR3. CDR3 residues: CASTPQGAWNYGYTF. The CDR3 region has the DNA TGTGCCAGCACTCCCCAGGGGGCCTGGAACTATGGCTACACCTTC.

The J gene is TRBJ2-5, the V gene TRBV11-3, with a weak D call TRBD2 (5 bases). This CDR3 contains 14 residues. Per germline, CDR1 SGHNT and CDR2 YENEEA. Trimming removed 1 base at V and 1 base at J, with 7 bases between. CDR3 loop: CASSLAGSQETQYF. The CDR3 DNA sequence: TGTGCCAGCAGCTTAGCGGGATCCCAAGAGACCCAGTACTTC.

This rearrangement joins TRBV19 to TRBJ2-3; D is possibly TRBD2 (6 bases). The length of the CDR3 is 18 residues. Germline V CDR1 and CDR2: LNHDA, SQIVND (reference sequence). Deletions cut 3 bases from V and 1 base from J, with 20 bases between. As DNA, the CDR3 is TGTGCCAGTAGTATCGTGTTCACTATCTCGGGGGGCACAGATACGCAGTATTTT. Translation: CASSIVFTISGGTDTQYF.

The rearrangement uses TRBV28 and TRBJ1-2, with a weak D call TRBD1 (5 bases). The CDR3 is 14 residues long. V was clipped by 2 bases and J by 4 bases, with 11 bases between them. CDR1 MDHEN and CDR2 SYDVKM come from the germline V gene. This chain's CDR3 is CASSLGAGSYGYTF. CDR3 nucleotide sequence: TGTGCCAGCAGTTTAGGGGCTGGGTCCTATGGCTACACCTTC.

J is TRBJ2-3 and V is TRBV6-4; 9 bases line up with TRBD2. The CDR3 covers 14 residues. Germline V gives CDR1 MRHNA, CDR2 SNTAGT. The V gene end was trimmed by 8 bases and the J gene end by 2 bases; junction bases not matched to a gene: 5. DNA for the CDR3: TGTGCCAGCTCGACTAGCGGACCCACAGATACGCAGTATTTT. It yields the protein CASSTSGPTDTQYF.

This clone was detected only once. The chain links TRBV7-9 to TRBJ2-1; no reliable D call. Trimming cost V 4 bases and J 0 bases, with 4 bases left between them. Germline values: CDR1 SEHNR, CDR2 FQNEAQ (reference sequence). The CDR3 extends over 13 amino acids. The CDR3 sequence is CASSSSSYNEQFF. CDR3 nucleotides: TGTGCCAGCAGCTCCAGCTCCTACAATGAGCAGTTCTTC.

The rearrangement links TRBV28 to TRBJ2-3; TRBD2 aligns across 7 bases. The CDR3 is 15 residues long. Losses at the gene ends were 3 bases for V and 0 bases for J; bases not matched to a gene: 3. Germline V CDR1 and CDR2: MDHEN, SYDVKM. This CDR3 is CASSFDGRSTDTQYF. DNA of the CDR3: TGTGCCAGCAGTTTTGACGGGAGGAGCACAGATACGCAGTATTTT. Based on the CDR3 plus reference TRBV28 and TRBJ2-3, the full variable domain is DVKVTQSSRYLVKRTGEKVFLECVQDMDHENMFWYRQDPGLGLRLIYFSYDVKMKEKGDIPEGYSVSREKKERFSLILESASTNQTSMYLCASSFDGRSTDTQYFGPGTRLTVL.

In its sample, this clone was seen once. The CDR3 coding sequence is TGTGCCAGCAGCTTGGGACTATACTACGAGCAGTACTTC. Translating gives CASSLGLYYEQYF. The rearrangement links TRBV7-9 to TRBJ2-7, with 7 bases lining up with TRBD2. From germline, CDR1 is SEHNR and CDR2 FQNEAQ (reference sequence). This CDR3 is 13 amino acids long. With V trimmed by 3 bases and J by 3 bases, 2 bases remained unmatched.

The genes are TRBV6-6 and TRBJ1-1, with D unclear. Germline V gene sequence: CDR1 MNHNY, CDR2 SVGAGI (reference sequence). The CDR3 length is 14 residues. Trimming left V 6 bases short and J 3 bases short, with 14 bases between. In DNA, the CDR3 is TGTGCCAGCAGCTTTACGGGGAGATACACTGAAGCTTTCTTT. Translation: CASSFTGRYTEAFF.

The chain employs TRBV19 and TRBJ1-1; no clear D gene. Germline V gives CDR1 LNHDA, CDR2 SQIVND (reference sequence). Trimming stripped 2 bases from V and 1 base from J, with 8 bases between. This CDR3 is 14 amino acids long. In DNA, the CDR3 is TGTGCCAGTAGTATATCCTCAGGGAACACTGAAGCTTTCTTT. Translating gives CASSISSGNTEAFF.

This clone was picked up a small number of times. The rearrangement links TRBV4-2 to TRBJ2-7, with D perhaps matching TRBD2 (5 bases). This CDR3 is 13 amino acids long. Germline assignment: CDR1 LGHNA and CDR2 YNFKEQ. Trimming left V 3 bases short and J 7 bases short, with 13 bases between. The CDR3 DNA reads TGTGCCAGCAGCCACTTACTAGATCAGGAGCAGTACTTC. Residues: CASSHLLDQEQYF.

This CDR3 reads CASTSGDVNIQYF. CDR3 DNA sequence: TGTGCCAGCACTTCAGGGGACGTAAACATTCAGTACTTC. The chain has TRBV2 and TRBJ2-4; tentative D call: TRBD1 (6 bases). CDR3 length: 13 residues. Looked up from germline, CDR1 is SNHLY and CDR2 is FYNNEI. Deletions cut 7 bases from V and 6 bases from J, with 13 bases between.

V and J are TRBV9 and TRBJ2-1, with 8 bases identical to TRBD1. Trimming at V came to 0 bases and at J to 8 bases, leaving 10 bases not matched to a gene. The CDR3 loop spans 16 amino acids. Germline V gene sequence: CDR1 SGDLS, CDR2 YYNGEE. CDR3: CASSVGARGRGDEQFF. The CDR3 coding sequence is TGTGCCAGCAGCGTAGGTGCCAGGGGGCGCGGCGATGAGCAGTTCTTC.

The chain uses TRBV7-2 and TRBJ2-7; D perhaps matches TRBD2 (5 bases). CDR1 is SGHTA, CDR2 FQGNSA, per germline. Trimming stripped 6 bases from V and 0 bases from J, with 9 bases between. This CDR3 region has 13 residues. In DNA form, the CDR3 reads TGTGCCAGCAGTCGGGGAGCCTCCTACGAGCAGTACTTC. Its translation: CASSRGASYEQYF.

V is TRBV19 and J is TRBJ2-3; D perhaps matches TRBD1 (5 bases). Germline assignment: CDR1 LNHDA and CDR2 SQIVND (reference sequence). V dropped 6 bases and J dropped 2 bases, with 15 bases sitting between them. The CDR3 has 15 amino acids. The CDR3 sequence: CASRVRQGNTDTQYF. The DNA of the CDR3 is TGTGCCAGTAGAGTAAGGCAGGGAAACACAGATACGCAGTATTTT.

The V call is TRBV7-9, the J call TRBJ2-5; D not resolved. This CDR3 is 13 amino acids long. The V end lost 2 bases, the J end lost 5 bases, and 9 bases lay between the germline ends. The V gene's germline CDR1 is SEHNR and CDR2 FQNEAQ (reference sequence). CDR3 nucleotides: TGTGCCAGCAGCTTAAGCCTCCCGGAGACCCAGTACTTC. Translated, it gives CASSLSLPETQYF.

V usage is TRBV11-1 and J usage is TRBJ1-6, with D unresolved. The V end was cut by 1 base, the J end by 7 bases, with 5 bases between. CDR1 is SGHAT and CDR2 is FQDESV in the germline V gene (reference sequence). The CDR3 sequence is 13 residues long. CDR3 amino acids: CASSLVGNSPLHF. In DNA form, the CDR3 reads TGTGCCAGCAGCTTAGTCGGGAATTCACCCCTCCACTTT.

The chain's CDR3 is CASSPLTGVDQPQHF. The DNA of the CDR3 is TGTGCCAGCAGTCCCCTGACAGGGGTGGATCAGCCCCAGCATTTT. The gene calls are TRBV28 and TRBJ1-5; 8 nucleotides match TRBD1. Germline loops: CDR1 MDHEN, CDR2 SYDVKM. The CDR3 is made up of 15 amino acids. V was clipped by 5 bases and J by 5 bases; unmatched bases: 8.